The entry below describes one T cell receptor beta chain. Its antigen is undetermined. Measured with immunoSEQ multiplex PCR; TCRdb has only the in-frame clones, and not every one. The sample consists of 50,000 or so clones, approximately 80% of them appearing once. The CDR3 spans 16 residues. Germline lookup yields CDR1 SGHRS and CDR2 YFSETQ. Trimming at V came to 4 bases and at J to 5 bases, leaving 9 bases not matched to a gene. This record belongs to a study of T cell responses to AZD1222 COVID-19 vaccine. Study conclusions and caveats: Among spike-specific TCRs, nearly half reportedly target unmutated variant regions. Clonal diversity was possibly underestimated, and the donors were mostly white British, with more females.

The gene calls are TRBV5-1 and TRBJ2-5; 12 bases align to TRBD1. The source of this sequence is an adult who received the AZD1222 COVID-19 vaccine. This specimen consisted of peripheral blood, obtained 28 days after the second AZD1222 dose. CDR3 sequence reads: CASSPGQGAKLETQYF. CDR3 bases: TGCGCCAGCAGCCCGGGACAGGGGGCGAAGTTGGAGACCCAGTACTTC.